The 9 T cell receptor beta chains presented below share a single source sample, sequenced in a study of cytomegalovirus exposure and HLA in healthy donors. Both 60 Vbeta primers and 13 Jbeta primers went into the PCR. Produced via immunoSEQ multiplex PCR; TCRdb's table is partial and in-frame only. The sample includes 120,000 to 150,000 clones, around four fifths of them seen just once. The material sequenced was PBMCs. All receptors derive from a boy aged 2 to 9 in good health and CMV-seronegative.

This chain uses TRBV5-1 with TRBJ1-2; TRBD1 is a possible D gene (5 bases). The CDR3 runs to 14 residues. Trimming took off 6 bases at V and 4 bases at J, with 16 bases between the two ends. Germline loops: CDR1 SGHRS, CDR2 YFSETQ. CDR3 protein: CASMPGQGTYGYTF. Here the CDR3 DNA reads TGCGCCAGCATGCCAGGGCAGGGTACCTATGGCTACACCTTC.

The chain joins TRBV19 to TRBJ1-2; D might be TRBD1 (6 bases). The V and J ends lost 3 bases and 1 base respectively, with 15 bases between them. The CDR3 totals 16 residues. The germline gives CDR1 LNHDA, CDR2 SQIVND (reference sequence). CDR3 in DNA: TGTGCCAGTAGTATTCTACAGGGACTAGTTAACTATGGCTACACCTTC. This translates into CASSILQGLVNYGYTF.

The CDR3 region is CASSPRTSGSPGELFF. CDR3 nucleotide sequence: TGTGCCAGCAGCCCCCGGACTAGCGGGAGCCCCGGGGAGCTGTTTTTT. The chain has TRBV7-2 and TRBJ2-2, with TRBD2 matching 13 bases. With V trimmed by 5 bases and J by 6 bases, 6 bases remained unmatched. Germline V lookup: CDR1 SGHTA, CDR2 FQGNSA. The CDR3 is 16 amino acids.

V gene TRBV19 combines with J gene TRBJ1-4, with 10 bases aligning to TRBD1. The junction had 3 bases not matched to a gene; V was cut back by 7 bases and J by 7 bases. This CDR3 comprises 13 residues. Germline loops: CDR1 LNHDA, CDR2 SQIVND (reference sequence). Here the CDR3 DNA reads TGTGCCAGTACCGGGACAGGGGTTGAAAAACTGTTTTTT. This encodes CASTGTGVEKLFF. The entire variable domain, with the rest obtained from reference TRBV19 and TRBJ1-4, is as follows: DGGITQSPKYLFRKEGQNVTLSCEQNLNHDAMYWYRQDPGQGLRLIYYSQIVNDFQKGDIAEGYSVSREKKESFPLTVTSAQKNPTAFYLCASTGTGVEKLFFGSGTQLSVL.

This chain uses TRBV7-9 with TRBJ1-1; D uncertain. Germline loops: CDR1 SEHNR, CDR2 FQNEAQ (reference sequence). CDR3 length: 12 residues. Trimming shortened V by 5 bases and J by 2 bases, and 6 bases separated the two germline ends. CDR3 nucleotides: TGTGCCAGCAGCATCTCCAACACTGAAGCTTTCTTT. Its translation is CASSISNTEAFF.

This clone has just one count. CDR3 coding DNA: TGCGCCAGCAGCTTGTCCCAGGTGTACGAGCAGTACTTC. Translation: CASSLSQVYEQYF. The J gene is TRBJ2-7, the V gene TRBV5-1; D unclear. This CDR3 region has 13 residues. Germline values: CDR1 SGHRS, CDR2 YFSETQ. Trimming stripped 1 base from V and 4 bases from J, with 9 bases between.

The gene calls are TRBV5-1 and TRBJ2-1, with D perhaps TRBD1 (6 bases). Trimming cost V 4 bases and J 7 bases, with 15 bases left between them. There are 14 residues in the CDR3. Germline V lookup: CDR1 SGHRS, CDR2 YFSETQ. CDR3 bases: TGCGCCAGCAGCCTGACAGGTTTGGGGAATGAGCAGTTCTTC. Translation gives CASSLTGLGNEQFF.

This sequence joins TRBV6-5 and TRBJ2-7; a possible D gene is TRBD2 (6 bases). CDR1 is MNHEY and CDR2 is SVGAGI in the germline V gene. This CDR3 spans 12 amino acids. V was cut by 5 bases and J by 5 bases, with 10 bases left in between. For the CDR3, the DNA is TGTGCCAGCAGTACGGGAGAACACGAGCAGTACTTC. Translated, it gives CASSTGEHEQYF.

This chain joins TRBV2 and TRBJ1-4; 8 bases are shared with TRBD1. V dropped 8 bases and J dropped 6; count of bases not matched to a gene: 5. CDR1 and CDR2 from the germline V gene are SNHLY and FYNNEI. This CDR3 spans 13 amino acids. CDR3: CASRQGADEKLFF. The CDR3 region has the DNA TGTGCCAGCCGCCAGGGGGCTGATGAAAAACTGTTTTTT.